This TCR beta chain derives from a study of identical twins. TCRdb independently ran MiXCR on the 5' RACE reads; one entry per CDR3 protein. The sample lists roughly 720,000 distinct CDR3 sequences, roughly 18% seen once, with 10% to 15% in the top ten. The sample was also linked to a second study, of T cells expressing NK-cell markers.

Material for sequencing was PBMCs. The sequence derives from a woman aged 18-35 years in good health.

CDR3 sequence reads: CASSWTSDEQYF. As DNA, the CDR3 is TGTGCCAGCAGTTGGACTAGCGACGAGCAGTACTTC. The gene calls are TRBV12-3 or TRBV12-4 and TRBJ2-7; TRBD2 aligns across 9 bases. The trim removed 4 bases at V and 5 bases at J, leaving 0 bases unmatched. CDR3 length: 12 amino acids.